These T cell receptor beta chains were read from a single sample in a study of cytomegalovirus exposure and HLA in healthy donors. Assay used: immunoSEQ multiplex PCR; TCRdb lists only in-frame clones, some missing. The data contain 200,000 to 250,000 clones, roughly 80% of them seen just once; the ten biggest clones take up less than 20%. What was sequenced was PBMCs. All receptors derive from a man aged 40-50 years in good health and CMV-seronegative. Each CDR3 is given with its conserved first and last residue. The D gene is left open where the match is weak. Clone size is shown for a subset of rows, as once, few, many or a class of expanded clone.

D: TRBD1; V: TRBV2; length: 12; size: .; J: TRBJ1-1; DNA: TGTGCCACCGGACAGGGTGGCACTGAAGCTTTCTTT; CDR3: CATGQGGTEAFF
D: TRBD1; V: TRBV30; length: 13; size: .; J: TRBJ2-7; DNA: TGTGCCTGGGCCCAGGGACAGGCCTACGAGCAGTACTTC; CDR3: CAWAQGQAYEQYF
D: .; V: TRBV6-5; length: 15; size: .; J: TRBJ1-6; DNA: TGTGCCAGCAGGGTGATGAGCTCCTATAATTCACCCCTCCACTTT; CDR3: CASRVMSSYNSPLHF
D: TRBD2; V: TRBV5-1; length: 14; size: few; J: TRBJ2-7; DNA: TGCGCCAGCAGCCGTACTAGCGGGTCTTACGAGCAGTACTTC; CDR3: CASSRTSGSYEQYF
D: .; V: TRBV9; length: 15; size: .; J: TRBJ1-4; DNA: TGTGCCAGCAGCGTAGGTCAAGCTGGCGGGGAAAAACTGTTTTTT; CDR3: CASSVGQAGGEKLFF
D: .; V: TRBV10-1; length: 14; size: once; J: TRBJ1-1; DNA: TGCGCCAGCAGTTCGGGACTCTCGAACACTGAAGCTTTCTTT; CDR3: CASSSGLSNTEAFF
D: .; V: TRBV7-8; length: 15; size: .; J: TRBJ1-3; DNA: TGTGCCAGCAGCTTAGGGGGCGACGAGTCGAACACCATATATTTT; CDR3: CASSLGGDESNTIYF
D: TRBD1; V: TRBV4-3; length: 15; size: .; J: TRBJ1-2; DNA: TGCGCCAGCAGCCCCGGGACAGGGGCTTCCTATGGCTACACCTTC; CDR3: CASSPGTGASYGYTF
D: TRBD2; V: TRBV29-1; length: 14; size: .; J: TRBJ2-3; DNA: TGCAGCGTTGAAAAGCGGGGGGTCACAGATACGCAGTATTTT; CDR3: CSVEKRGVTDTQYF
D: .; V: TRBV5-6; length: 15; size: .; J: TRBJ1-5; DNA: TGTGCCAGCAGCCCCGGGGGTGGGAGCAATCAGCCCCAGCATTTT; CDR3: CASSPGGGSNQPQHF
D: TRBD2; V: TRBV15; length: 16; size: .; J: TRBJ2-1; DNA: TGTGCCACCAGCGGGGCCAGGGCGGGAGGAAACAATGAGCAGTTCTTC; CDR3: CATSGARAGGNNEQFF
D: .; V: TRBV7-2; length: 15; size: .; J: TRBJ1-6; DNA: TGTGCCAGCAGCTTAGTGGGAGGCGGGAATTCACCCCTCCACTTT; CDR3: CASSLVGGGNSPLHF
D: .; V: TRBV19; length: 13; size: once; J: TRBJ1-2; DNA: TGTGCCAGTAGTACCCGGGACACCTATGGCTACACCTTC; CDR3: CASSTRDTYGYTF
D: .; V: TRBV27; length: 14; size: .; J: TRBJ1-5; DNA: TGTGCCAGCAGTTCGGGGGTAGGCAATCAGCCCCAGCATTTT; CDR3: CASSSGVGNQPQHF
D: TRBD2; V: TRBV7-8; length: 16; size: .; J: TRBJ2-2; DNA: TGTGCCAGCAGCCTTGGGACTAGCGGGAGCACCGGGGAGCTGTTTTTT; CDR3: CASSLGTSGSTGELFF
D: TRBD1; V: TRBV11-3; length: 17; size: .; J: TRBJ1-3; DNA: TGTGCCAGCAGCTTAAGAGGACAGGGGGACTCTGGAAACACCATATATTTT; CDR3: CASSLRGQGDSGNTIYF
D: .; V: TRBV28; length: 14; size: few; J: TRBJ1-1; DNA: TGTGCCAGCAGACCTCGGGGTATGAACACTGAAGCTTTCTTT; CDR3: CASRPRGMNTEAFF
D: TRBD1; V: TRBV19; length: 15; size: .; J: TRBJ1-5; DNA: TGTGCCAGTAGGAAGGACAGGGCCAGTAATCAGCCCCAGCATTTT; CDR3: CASRKDRASNQPQHF
D: TRBD1; V: TRBV19; length: 14; size: .; J: TRBJ1-4; DNA: TGTGCCAGTAGTAGATCGGGACAGGTTGAAAAACTGTTTTTT; CDR3: CASSRSGQVEKLFF
D: .; V: TRBV9; length: 14; size: .; J: TRBJ1-2; DNA: TGTGCCAGCAGCGTAGGGGGGGGGCCTTATGGCTACACCTTC; CDR3: CASSVGGGPYGYTF
D: TRBD1; V: TRBV18; length: 16; size: .; J: TRBJ2-5; DNA: TGTGCCAGCTCACCACCAGCAAGGGGGCTCCTGGAGACCCAGTACTTC; CDR3: CASSPPARGLLETQYF
D: .; V: TRBV6-4; length: 14; size: few; J: TRBJ1-1; DNA: TGTGCCAGCACCCAACAGGGCCCGAACACTGAAGCTTTCTTT; CDR3: CASTQQGPNTEAFF
D: .; V: TRBV27; length: 17; size: few; J: TRBJ1-2; DNA: TGTGCCAGCAGTCCTAGGCATCCAAGGGACTCCGTTAGGGGCTACACCTTC; CDR3: CASSPRHPRDSVRGYTF
D: TRBD1; V: TRBV6-6; length: 13; size: .; J: TRBJ2-7; DNA: TGTGCCAGTCAAGGACAGGACTCCTACGAGCAGTACTTC; CDR3: CASQGQDSYEQYF
D: .; V: TRBV30; length: 13; size: .; J: TRBJ1-2; DNA: TGTGCCTGGATGAGGGATGTAGGCTATGGCTACACCTTC; CDR3: CAWMRDVGYGYTF
D: TRBD2; V: TRBV4-2; length: 17; size: .; J: TRBJ2-3; DNA: TGTGCCAGCAGCCAAGAAAAGGCAGCGGGGGGGCCAGATACGCAGTATTTT; CDR3: CASSQEKAAGGPDTQYF
D: .; V: TRBV2; length: 15; size: .; J: TRBJ1-1; DNA: TGTGCCAGCAGTGAAGGGGACAATATGAACACTGAAGCTTTCTTT; CDR3: CASSEGDNMNTEAFF
D: .; V: TRBV7-2; length: 16; size: few; J: TRBJ1-4; DNA: TGTGCCAGCAGCTTAAGGCCCCTTGCGGCTAATGAAAAACTGTTTTTT; CDR3: CASSLRPLAANEKLFF